The 6 T cell receptor beta chains listed next were all sequenced from one sample in a study of CD8+ T cells in alopecia areata. Reverse transcription of extracted RNA yielded cDNA, which provided the sequencing template. This table comes from immunoSEQ multiplex PCR, and its TCRdb copy is limited to in-frame clones, with some not included. The table has 200,000 to 250,000 clones, over 40% seen once. Treatment specified: oral pan-JAK inhibitor, 5-10 mg twice daily. Sequences were derived from CD4+ T cells sorted from blood, sampled around week 37, from a patient treated with tofacitinib. These receptors came from a human donor with alopecia areata.

The sample holds many counts of this clone. This chain links TRBV29-1 with TRBJ1-1, with D unresolved. The V end lost 5 bases, the J end lost 4 bases, and 14 bases lay between the germline ends. The CDR3 has 13 residues. Germline V lookup: CDR1 SQVTM, CDR2 ANQGSEA. The CDR3 DNA reads TGCAGCGTTCCCGGGCTTGGCAGCACTGAAGCTTTCTTT. Protein product: CSVPGLGSTEAFF.

This chain connects TRBV5-1 to TRBJ2-2, with 8 positions matching TRBD2. Germline CDR1 SGHRS, CDR2 YFSETQ. V was clipped by 1 base and J by 0 bases; unmatched bases: 2. CDR3 length: 16 residues. The CDR3 DNA is TGCGCCAGCAGCTTGAGAGCGGGGGCGAACACCGGGGAGCTGTTTTTT. Translated: CASSLRAGANTGELFF.

This clone was seen only a few times. J is TRBJ2-7 and V is TRBV9, with TRBD2 matching 10 bases. The ends lost 0 bases at V and 0 bases at J; junction bases unmatched: 3. CDR1 is SGDLS, CDR2 YYNGEE, per germline. This CDR3 contains 16 residues. The CDR3 sequence is CASSVASGGSSYEQYF. DNA for the CDR3: TGTGCCAGCAGCGTAGCTAGCGGGGGAAGCTCCTACGAGCAGTACTTC.

This clone turned up a few times. This sequence joins TRBV11-2 and TRBJ2-5; D call uncertain. The germline CDR1 and CDR2 sequences are SGHAT and FQNNGV. Trimming took off 0 bases at V and 5 bases at J, with 10 bases between the two ends. The CDR3 sequence is 14 residues long. DNA of the CDR3: TGTGCCAGCAGCTTAGACCATGTAGGGGAGACCCAGTACTTC. Protein sequence: CASSLDHVGETQYF.

This clone has a handful of counts. The CDR3 nucleotides are TGCAGCGTTTCTAATGGAAACACCATATATTTT. Translating it yields CSVSNGNTIYF. V gene TRBV29-1 combines with J gene TRBJ1-3, with D unresolved. Trimming shortened V by 5 bases and J by 3 bases, and 5 bases separated the two germline ends. Germline lookup yields CDR1 SQVTM and CDR2 ANQGSEA. The CDR3 is 11 amino acids. The whole variable domain, filled in from reference TRBV29-1 and TRBJ1-3, reads SAVISQKPSRDICQRGTSLTIQCQVDSQVTMMFWYRQQPGQSLTLIATANQGSEATYESGFVIDKFPISRPNLTFSTLTVSNMSPEDSSIYLCSVSNGNTIYFGEGSWLTVV.

The rearrangement joins TRBV7-8 to TRBJ2-6; D unresolved. Germline V gives CDR1 SGHVS, CDR2 FQNEAQ. The V end lost 0 bases, the J end lost 4 bases, and 10 bases lay between the germline ends. CDR3 size: 16 residues. CDR3 in DNA: TGTGCCAGCAGCTTAGCTCTGAATGGAGGGGCCAACGTCCTGACTTTC. Protein: CASSLALNGGANVLTF.